This T cell receptor beta chain comes out of a study of control samples from healthy donors and cancer patients (TCRdb year 2020). Libraries were made using the immunoSEQ multiplex PCR assay. The immuneACCESS repertoire file appears here via TCRdb, limited to in-frame rearrangements. These files lack a portion of the clones; in checked studies, under half of the deficit traces to unresolved V genes, and the cause of the others is not known. A total of around 130,000 clones appear in this sample, about 95% of them only once. In total, the top ten clones hold 3.6% of the sample. From its cysteine to its phenylalanine, the CDR3 spans 13 amino acids. Only the CDR3 DNA is retained, 39 bases long and in frame from the first base. The junction carries 14 bases between V and J, which are trimmed by 5 bases and 6 bases respectively. Based on the germline V gene, the CDR1 and CDR2 sequences are SGHTA and FQGNSA.

On this clone: There is no known antigen for this receptor. No much larger clonotype is one base removed from it; base qualities were not supplied.

The clonotype originates from a man aged 30-40 years in good health. The V gene is TRBV7-2 and the J gene is TRBJ2-7, with the identity of the D gene unclear. The source material was blood. This receptor has the CDR3 CASSPRWAGEQYF. DNA sequence: TGTGCCAGCAGCCCCCGTTGGGCAGGCGAGCAGTACTTC.